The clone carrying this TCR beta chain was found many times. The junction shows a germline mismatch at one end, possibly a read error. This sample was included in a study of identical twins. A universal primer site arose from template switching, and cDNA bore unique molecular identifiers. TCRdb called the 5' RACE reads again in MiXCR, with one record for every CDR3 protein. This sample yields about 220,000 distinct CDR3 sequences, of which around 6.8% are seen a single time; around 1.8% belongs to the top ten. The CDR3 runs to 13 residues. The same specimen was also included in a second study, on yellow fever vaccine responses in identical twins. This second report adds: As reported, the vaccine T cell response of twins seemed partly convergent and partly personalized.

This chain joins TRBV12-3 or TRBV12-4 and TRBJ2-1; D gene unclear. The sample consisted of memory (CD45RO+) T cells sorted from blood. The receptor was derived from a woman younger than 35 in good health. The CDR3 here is CASSLGPQRSFIF. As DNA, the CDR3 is TGTGCCAGCAGTTTGGGTCCTCAACGAAGTTTCATCTTC.